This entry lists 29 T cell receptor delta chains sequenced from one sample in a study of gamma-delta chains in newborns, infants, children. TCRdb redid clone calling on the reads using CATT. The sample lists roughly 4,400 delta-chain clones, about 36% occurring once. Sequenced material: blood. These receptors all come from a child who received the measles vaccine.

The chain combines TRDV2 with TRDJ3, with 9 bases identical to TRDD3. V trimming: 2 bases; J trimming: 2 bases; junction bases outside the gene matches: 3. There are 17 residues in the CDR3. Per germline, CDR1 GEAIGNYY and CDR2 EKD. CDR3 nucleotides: TGTGCCTGTGACAGTACTGGGGGACCCTGGGACACCCGACAGATGTTTTTC. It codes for CACDSTGGPWDTRQMFF.

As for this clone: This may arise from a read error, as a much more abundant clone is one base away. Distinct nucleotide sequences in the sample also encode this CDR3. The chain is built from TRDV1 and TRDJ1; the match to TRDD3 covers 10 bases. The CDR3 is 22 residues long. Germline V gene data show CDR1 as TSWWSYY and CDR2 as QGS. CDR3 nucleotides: TGTGCTCTTGGGGCCCTCGAACTTCCCATACTACTGGGGGATCGGTACACAGATAAACTCATCTTT. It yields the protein CALGALELPILLGDRYTDKLIF.

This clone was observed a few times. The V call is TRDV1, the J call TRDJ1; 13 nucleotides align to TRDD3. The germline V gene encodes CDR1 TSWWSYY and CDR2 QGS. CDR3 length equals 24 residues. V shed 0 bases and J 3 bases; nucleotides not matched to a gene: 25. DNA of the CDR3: TGTGCTCTTGGGGAACTAATTAGTTGGCCTTCCTACCCAGTACTGGGGGATACGCCCGATAAACTCATCTTT. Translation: CALGELISWPSYPVLGDTPDKLIF.

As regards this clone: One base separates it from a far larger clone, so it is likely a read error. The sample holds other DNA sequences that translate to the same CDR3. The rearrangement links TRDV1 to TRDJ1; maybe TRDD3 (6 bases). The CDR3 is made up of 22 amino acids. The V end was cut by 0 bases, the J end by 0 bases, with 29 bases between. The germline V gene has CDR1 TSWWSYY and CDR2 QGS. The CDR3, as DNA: TGTGCTCTTGGGGAACTGCCATACCCTTACTGGCTGGGGTACGGGTACACCGATAAACTCATCTTT. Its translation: CALGELPYPYWLGYGYTDKLIF.

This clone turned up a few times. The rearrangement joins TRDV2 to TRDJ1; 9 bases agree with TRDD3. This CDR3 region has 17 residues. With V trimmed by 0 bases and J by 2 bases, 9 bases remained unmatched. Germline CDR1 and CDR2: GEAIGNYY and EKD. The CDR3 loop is CACDTAYWGTRTDKLIF. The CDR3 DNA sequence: TGTGCCTGTGACACCGCCTACTGGGGGACGCGAACCGATAAACTCATCTTT.

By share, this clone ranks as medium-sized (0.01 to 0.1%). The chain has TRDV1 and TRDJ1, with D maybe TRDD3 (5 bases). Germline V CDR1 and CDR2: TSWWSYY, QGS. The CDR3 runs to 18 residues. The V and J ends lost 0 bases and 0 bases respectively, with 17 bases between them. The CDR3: CALGELGFPGVYTDKLIF. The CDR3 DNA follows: TGTGCTCTTGGGGAACTGGGGTTCCCGGGGGTCTACACCGATAAACTCATCTTT.

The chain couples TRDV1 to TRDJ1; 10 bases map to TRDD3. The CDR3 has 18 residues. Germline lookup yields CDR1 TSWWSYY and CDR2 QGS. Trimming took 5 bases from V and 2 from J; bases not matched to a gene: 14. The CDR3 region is CALGLLLTGGFLTDKLIF. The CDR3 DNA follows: TGTGCTCTTGGGTTACTACTTACTGGGGGATTTTTGACCGATAAACTCATCTTT.

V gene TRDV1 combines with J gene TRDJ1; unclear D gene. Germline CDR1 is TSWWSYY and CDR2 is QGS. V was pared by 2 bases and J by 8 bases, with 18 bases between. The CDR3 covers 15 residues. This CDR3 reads CALGETLDSDEKLIF. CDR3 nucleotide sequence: TGTGCTCTTGGGGAAACTCTAGATTCCGACGAAAAACTCATCTTT.

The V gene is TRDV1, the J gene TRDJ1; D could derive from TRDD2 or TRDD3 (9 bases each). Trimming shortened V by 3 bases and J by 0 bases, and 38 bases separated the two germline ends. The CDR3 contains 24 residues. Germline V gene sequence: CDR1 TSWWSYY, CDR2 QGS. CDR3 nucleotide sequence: TGTGCTCTTGGGGAGCCGCCCTTCCTACTCATACTGGGGGACTTCACCTGGTACACCGATAAACTCATCTTT. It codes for CALGEPPFLLILGDFTWYTDKLIF.

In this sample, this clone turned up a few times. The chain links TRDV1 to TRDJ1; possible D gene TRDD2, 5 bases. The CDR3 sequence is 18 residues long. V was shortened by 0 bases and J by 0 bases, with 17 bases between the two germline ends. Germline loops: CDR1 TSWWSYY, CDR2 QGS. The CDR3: CALGELISSPSYTDKLIF. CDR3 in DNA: TGTGCTCTTGGGGAACTAATCTCCTCACCTTCGTACACCGATAAACTCATCTTT.

The CDR3 nucleotides read TGTGCCTGCCTAGGTCCTACGGCCTGGGGGATGCGGGGACTCATCTTT. Amino acid sequence: CACLGPTAWGMRGLIF. The chain joins TRDV3 to TRDJ1; 9 nucleotides agree with TRDD3. This CDR3 is built from 16 residues. CDR1 is TVYSNPD and CDR2 is GDNSRS in the germline V gene (reference sequence). The V and J ends lost 4 bases and 10 bases, in that order; junction bases with no gene match: 22.

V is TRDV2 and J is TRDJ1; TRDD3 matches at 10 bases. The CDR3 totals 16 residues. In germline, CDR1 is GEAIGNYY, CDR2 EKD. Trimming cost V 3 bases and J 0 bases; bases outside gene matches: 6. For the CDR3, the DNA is TGTGCCTGTGACGTACTGGGGGATCGATACACCGATAAACTCATCTTT. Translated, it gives CACDVLGDRYTDKLIF.

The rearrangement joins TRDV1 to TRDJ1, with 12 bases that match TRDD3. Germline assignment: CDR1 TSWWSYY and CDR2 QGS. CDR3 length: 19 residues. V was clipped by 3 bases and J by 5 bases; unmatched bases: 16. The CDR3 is CALGDSYSTLWGIRDKLIF. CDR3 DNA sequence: TGTGCTCTTGGGGACTCCTATTCCACCCTCTGGGGGATACGGGATAAACTCATCTTT.

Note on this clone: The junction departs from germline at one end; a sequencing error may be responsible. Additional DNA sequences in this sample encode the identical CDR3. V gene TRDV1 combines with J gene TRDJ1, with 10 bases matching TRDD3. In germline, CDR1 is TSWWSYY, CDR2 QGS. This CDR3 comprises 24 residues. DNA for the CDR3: TGTGCCCTTGGGGAACCTCCTAACACCTCCTTTTACTGGGGGATGGGGGCCACGACCGATAAACTCATCTTT. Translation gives CALGEPPNTSFYWGMGATTDKLIF.

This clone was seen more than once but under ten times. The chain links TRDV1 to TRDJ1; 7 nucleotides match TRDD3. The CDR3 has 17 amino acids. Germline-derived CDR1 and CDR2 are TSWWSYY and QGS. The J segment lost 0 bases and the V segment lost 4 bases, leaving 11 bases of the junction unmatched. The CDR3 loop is CALGGSWWGTNTDKLIF. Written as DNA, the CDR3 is TGTGCTCTTGGGGGGTCTTGGTGGGGGACGAACACCGATAAACTCATCTTT.

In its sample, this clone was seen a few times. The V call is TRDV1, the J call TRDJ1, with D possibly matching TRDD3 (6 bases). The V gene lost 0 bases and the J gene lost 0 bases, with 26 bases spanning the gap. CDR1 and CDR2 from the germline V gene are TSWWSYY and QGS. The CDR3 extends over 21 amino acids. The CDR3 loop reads CALGELALVRRTGWDTDKLIF. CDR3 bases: TGTGCTCTTGGGGAACTCGCCTTGGTACGCCGAACTGGGTGGGACACCGATAAACTCATCTTT.

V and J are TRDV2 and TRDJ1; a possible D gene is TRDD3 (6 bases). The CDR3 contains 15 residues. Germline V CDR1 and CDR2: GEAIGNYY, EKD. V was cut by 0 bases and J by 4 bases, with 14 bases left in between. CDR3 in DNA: TGTGCCTGTGACACCCTCTTACGGGGGAACGATAAACTCATCTTT. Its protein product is CACDTLLRGNDKLIF.

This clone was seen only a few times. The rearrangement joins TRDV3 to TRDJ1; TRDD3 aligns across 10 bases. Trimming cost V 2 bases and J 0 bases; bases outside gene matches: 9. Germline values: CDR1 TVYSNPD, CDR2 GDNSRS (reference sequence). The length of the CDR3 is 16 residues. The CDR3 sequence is CAFWRWGIPYTDKLIF. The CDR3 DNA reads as TGTGCCTTTTGGCGGTGGGGGATACCGTACACCGATAAACTCATCTTT.

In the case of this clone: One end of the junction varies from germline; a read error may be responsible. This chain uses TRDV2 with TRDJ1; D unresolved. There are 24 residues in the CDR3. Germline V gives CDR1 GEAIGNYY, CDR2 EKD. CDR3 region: CAGDTGCINARASPIPTNTDKLIF. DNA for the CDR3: TGTGCCGGTGACACCGGGTGTATAAATGCTCGGGCCAGCCCTATTCCGACAAACACCGATAAACTCATCTTT.

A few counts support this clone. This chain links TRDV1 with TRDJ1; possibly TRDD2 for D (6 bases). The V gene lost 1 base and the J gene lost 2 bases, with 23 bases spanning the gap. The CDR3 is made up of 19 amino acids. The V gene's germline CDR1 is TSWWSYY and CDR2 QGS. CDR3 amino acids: CALGEPNMPSEEDTDKLIF. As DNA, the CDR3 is TGTGCTCTTGGGGAACCAAATATGCCTTCCGAAGAGGATACCGATAAACTCATCTTT.

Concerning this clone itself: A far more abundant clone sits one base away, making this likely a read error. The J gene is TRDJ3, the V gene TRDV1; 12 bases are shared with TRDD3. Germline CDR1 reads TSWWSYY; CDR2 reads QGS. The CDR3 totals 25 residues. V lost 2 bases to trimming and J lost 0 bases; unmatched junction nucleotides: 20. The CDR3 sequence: CALGERGTPHWGILQSSWDTRQMFF. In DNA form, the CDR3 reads TGTGCTCTTGGGGAAAGGGGCACCCCACACTGGGGGATACTTCAAAGCTCCTGGGACACCCGACAGATGTTTTTC.

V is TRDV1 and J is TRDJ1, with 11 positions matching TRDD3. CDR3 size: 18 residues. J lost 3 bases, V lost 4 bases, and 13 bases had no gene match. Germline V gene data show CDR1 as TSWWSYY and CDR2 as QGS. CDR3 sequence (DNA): TGTGCTCTTGGGGTCTCCCTCCCTGACTGGGGGATATCCGATAAACTCATCTTT. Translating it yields CALGVSLPDWGISDKLIF.

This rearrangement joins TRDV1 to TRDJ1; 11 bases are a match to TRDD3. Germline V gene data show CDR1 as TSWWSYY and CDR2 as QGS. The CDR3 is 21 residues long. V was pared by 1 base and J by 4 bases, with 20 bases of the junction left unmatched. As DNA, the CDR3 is TGTGCTCTTGGGGAACACCTGCCCTACGAATGGGGGATACGCCGGGACGATAAACTCATCTTT. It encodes CALGEHLPYEWGIRRDDKLIF.

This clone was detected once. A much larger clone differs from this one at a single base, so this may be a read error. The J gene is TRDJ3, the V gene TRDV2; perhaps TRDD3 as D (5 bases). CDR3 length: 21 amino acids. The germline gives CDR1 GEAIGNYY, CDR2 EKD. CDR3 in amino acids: CACDTGFTEPPSSWDTRQTFF. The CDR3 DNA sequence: TGTGCCTGTGACACAGGATTCACCGAGCCGCCGAGCTCCTGGGACACCCGACAGACGTTTTTC.

This CDR3 is CALGEREWGPSTDKLIF. In DNA form, the CDR3 reads TGTGCTCTTGGGGAAAGGGAATGGGGGCCAAGCACCGATAAACTCATCTTT. The chain joins TRDV1 to TRDJ1; TRDD3 might be the D (6 bases). This CDR3 is built from 17 residues. With 2 bases removed from V and 1 base from J, the gap between germline ends came to 17 bases. The germline CDR1 and CDR2 sequences are TSWWSYY and QGS.

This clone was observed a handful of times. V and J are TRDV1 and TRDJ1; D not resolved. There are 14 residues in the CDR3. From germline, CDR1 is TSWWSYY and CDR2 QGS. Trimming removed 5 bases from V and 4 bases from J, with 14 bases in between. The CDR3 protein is CALGNCLDRDKLIF. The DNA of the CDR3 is TGTGCTCTTGGGAACTGCCTAGATCGCGATAAACTCATCTTT.

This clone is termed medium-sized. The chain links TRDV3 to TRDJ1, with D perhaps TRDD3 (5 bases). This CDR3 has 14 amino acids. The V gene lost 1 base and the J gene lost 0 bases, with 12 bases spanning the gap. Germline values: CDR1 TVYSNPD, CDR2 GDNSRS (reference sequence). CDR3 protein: CAFIRGAYTDKLIF. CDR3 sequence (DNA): TGTGCCTTTATCCGGGGAGCGTACACCGATAAACTCATCTTT.

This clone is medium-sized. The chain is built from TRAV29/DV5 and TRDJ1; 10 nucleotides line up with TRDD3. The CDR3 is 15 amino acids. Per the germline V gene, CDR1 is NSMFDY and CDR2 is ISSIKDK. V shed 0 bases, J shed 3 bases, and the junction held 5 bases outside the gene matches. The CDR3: CAASAFWGIADKLIF. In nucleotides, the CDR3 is TGTGCAGCAAGCGCGTTCTGGGGGATAGCCGATAAACTCATCTTT.

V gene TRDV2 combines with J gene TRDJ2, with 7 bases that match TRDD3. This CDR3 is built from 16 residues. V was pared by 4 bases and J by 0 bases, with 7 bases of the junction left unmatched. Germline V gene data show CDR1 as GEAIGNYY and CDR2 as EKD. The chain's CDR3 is CACEKLGTPLTAQLFF. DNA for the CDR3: TGTGCCTGTGAAAAACTGGGGACGCCTTTGACAGCACAACTCTTCTTT.